Sequencing of this T cell receptor beta chain was carried out in a study of T cells in Graves' hyperthyroidism and ophthalmopathy. Germline lookup yields CDR1 SEHNR and CDR2 FQNEAQ (reference sequence). J gave up 2 bases and V 0 bases, and 22 bases lay outside the gene matches. CDR3 length: 22 amino acids. Study results and caveats: The authors' 13 V-J model separated ophthalmopathy from stable hyperthyroidism. The majority of expanded thyroid clonotypes above 0.001 also appeared in blood.

The sample holds many counts of this clonotype. Antigen specificity is unknown. The investigators amplified TCR beta CDR3 regions from RNA transcripts. The HTBI primer set served for first-round RT-PCR of the TCR CDR3. TCRdb independently ran MiXCR on the multiplex PCR reads; one entry per CDR3 protein. The sample yields a few hundred thousand distinct CDR3 sequences, roughly 13% seen once. The origin of this receptor is a woman under 30 with Graves' hyperthyroidism. The chain uses TRBV7-9 and TRBJ2-5; 9 bases match TRBD2. Sequencing was done on a sample of blood. The CDR3: CASSLAPPGLASNRPGQETQYF. CDR3 nucleotides: TGTGCCAGCAGCTTAGCCCCACCGGGACTAGCTAGCAACCGACCGGGTCAAGAGACCCAGTACTTC.